The clone carrying this TCR beta chain was observed a handful of times. Researchers amplified the TCR beta CDR3 regions from RNA transcripts. During a first-round RT-PCR of the TCR CDR3, the HTBI primer set was used. TCRdb processed the multiplex PCR reads anew with MiXCR; each CDR3 protein has one entry. The table shows about 350,000 distinct CDR3 sequences, with roughly 14% occurring only once. CDR3 size: 14 residues. Germline assignment: CDR1 MNHEY and CDR2 SMNVEV (reference sequence). V was pared by 2 bases and J by 2 bases, with 8 bases between. These data are taken from a study of T cells in Graves' hyperthyroidism and ophthalmopathy. The study left out patients who had uncontrolled infection, other autoimmune disease, pregnancy or lactation.

The J gene is TRBJ2-3, the V gene TRBV27, with no clear D. Sample: blood. This clonotype originated in a woman under 40 with Graves' hyperthyroidism. This CDR3 reads CASSLKVPTDTQYF. In nucleotides, the CDR3 is TGTGCCAGCAGTTTAAAGGTTCCCACAGATACGCAGTATTTT.